This section outlines one T cell receptor (beta chain) sequence together with its context. The antigen remains unidentified. Vbeta (60) and Jbeta (13) primers were used in the PCR. TCRdb's table, derived via immunoSEQ multiplex PCR, lists solely in-frame clones and lacks some. The repertoire holds fewer than 110,000 clones, more than 80% seen once, with around 3.9% in the top ten. The data derive from a study of cytomegalovirus exposure and HLA in healthy donors. Study-level results: Later, TCR association rates were found to vary by HLA locus, highest for DRB1 and lowest for HLA-C.

The length of the CDR3 is 14 residues. Germline V gene data show CDR1 as SGHDT and CDR2 as YYEEEE. The sequence derives from a man aged 25 to 40 in good health and CMV-seronegative. The specimen was PBMCs. V gene TRBV5-6 combines with J gene TRBJ2-5; D might be TRBD1 (6 bases). TRBJ2-7 matches the DNA end more closely, so the J call is doubtful. CDR3 residues: CASSLQGQLYEQYF. The CDR3 DNA reads as TGTGCCAGCAGCCTACAGGGTCAGCTCTACGAGCAGTACTTC.